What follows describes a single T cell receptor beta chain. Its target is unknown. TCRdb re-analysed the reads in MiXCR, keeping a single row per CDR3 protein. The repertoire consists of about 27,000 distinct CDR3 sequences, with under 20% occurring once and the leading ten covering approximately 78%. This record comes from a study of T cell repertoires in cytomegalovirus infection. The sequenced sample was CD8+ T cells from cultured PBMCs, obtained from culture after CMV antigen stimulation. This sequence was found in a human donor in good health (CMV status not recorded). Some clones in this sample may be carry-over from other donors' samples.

The DNA of the CDR3 is TGTGCCAGCAGGGAGGCTGGGGAGACCCAGTACTTC. Its protein is CASREAGETQYF. The gene calls are TRBV28 and TRBJ2-5; the D gene is possibly TRBD2 (5 bases). The CDR3 sequence is 12 residues long. Trimming pared 6 bases from V and 5 bases from J, leaving 10 bases between. CDR1 MDHEN and CDR2 SYDVKM come from the germline V gene.